The 29 T cell receptor beta chains given below trace back to one sample, sequenced in a study of CD8+CD57+ T cells in acquired aplastic anemia. The study profiled TCR beta VDJ and CDR3 using genomic DNA as template. TCRdb redid the calling of the reads with MiXCR, one entry per CDR3 protein. This sample has 300,000 or so distinct CDR3 sequences; 50% to 65% occur once, and the top ten carry roughly 1.3%. The patients chosen for sequencing had shown expansion of CD8+CD57+ cells (detected by flow cytometry). Sequenced material: sorted CD4+, CD8+, or CD8+CD57+ T cells (not recorded which) from PBMCs. All receptors come from a human donor with aplastic anemia.

The chain has TRBV7-9 and TRBJ2-1, with D possibly being TRBD1 (6 bases). Germline CDR1 reads SEHNR; CDR2 reads FQNEAQ (reference sequence). V dropped 5 bases and J dropped 7 bases, with 12 bases sitting between them. CDR3 length: 13 residues. The CDR3 DNA is TGTGCCAGCAGCCAGGGGACGTCTAATGAGCAGTTCTTC. Protein product: CASSQGTSNEQFF.

This clonotype was counted ten times or more. This chain joins TRBV10-3 and TRBJ1-2; D is perhaps TRBD1 (5 bases). V lost 3 bases to trimming and J lost 4 bases, with 12 bases between them. CDR3 length: 14 amino acids. CDR1 is ENHRY, CDR2 SYGVKD, per germline. The CDR3: CAISDPTDSYGYTF. In DNA form, the CDR3 reads TGTGCCATCAGTGATCCGACAGATAGCTATGGCTACACCTTC.

The chain has TRBV9 and TRBJ2-7, with D maybe TRBD2 (7 bases). The V gene lost 0 bases and the J gene lost 5 bases, with 15 bases spanning the gap. From germline, CDR1 is SGDLS and CDR2 YYNGEE. There are 15 residues in the CDR3. The CDR3 DNA is TGTGCCAGCAGCGTAGAGGTGGGGGGGCGACACGAGCAGTACTTC. This sequence encodes CASSVEVGGRHEQYF.

The DNA for the CDR3 is TGTGCCAGCAGCTTGCAGGGTTCACGCTACGAGCAGTACTTC. As protein: CASSLQGSRYEQYF. This chain links TRBV7-2 with TRBJ2-7; possible D gene TRBD1, 5 bases. The CDR3 consists of 14 residues. The germline CDR1 and CDR2 sequences are SGHTA and FQGNSA. V was cut by 3 bases and J by 3 bases, with 12 bases left in between.

At least ten counts were recorded for this clonotype. The rearrangement links TRBV20-1 to TRBJ2-1; 8 bases are a match to TRBD2. This CDR3 spans 15 amino acids. Germline values: CDR1 DFQATT, CDR2 SNEGSKA (reference sequence). V lost 4 bases to trimming and J lost 4 bases; unmatched junction nucleotides: 9. CDR3: CSATGTSGIYNEQFF. DNA of the CDR3: TGCAGTGCTACCGGGACTAGTGGGATATACAATGAGCAGTTCTTC.

The chain recombines TRBV19 with TRBJ1-6, with 10 bases identical to TRBD1. This CDR3 spans 14 amino acids. The ends lost 6 bases at V and 11 bases at J; junction bases unmatched: 7. Looked up from germline, CDR1 is LNHDA and CDR2 is SQIVND (reference sequence). The DNA of the CDR3 is TGTGCCAGTAGCCTCGGGACAGGGGATCCACCCCTCCACTTT. Amino acid sequence: CASSLGTGDPPLHF.

J is TRBJ1-2 and V is TRBV7-3; TRBD1 aligns across 7 bases. V dropped 4 bases and J dropped 13; count of bases not matched to a gene: 30. The CDR3 has 19 residues. The germline V gene encodes CDR1 SGHTA and CDR2 FQGTGA. CDR3 sequence reads: CASSWALQGRTPINYSCTF. CDR3 bases: TGTGCCAGCAGCTGGGCATTACAGGGGCGCACCCCGATTAACTATAGCTGCACCTTC.

The genes are TRBV7-2 and TRBJ1-3; the D is unclear. Germline-derived CDR1 and CDR2 are SGHTA and FQGNSA. CDR3 size: 14 residues. V lost 2 bases to trimming and J lost 0 bases, with 5 bases between them. As DNA, the CDR3 is TGTGCCAGCAGCTTACTTCTCTCTGGAAACACCATATATTTT. Residues: CASSLLLSGNTIYF.

This clonotype was found once. The V gene is TRBV15, the J gene TRBJ2-7, with D uncertain. This CDR3 has 13 amino acids. Germline CDR1 is LNHNV and CDR2 is YYDKDF (reference sequence). Trimming cost V 0 bases and J 9 bases, with 12 bases left between them. CDR3 sequence (DNA): TGTGCCACCAGCAGAGAGACCTTATTGGGGCAGTACTTC. Amino acids: CATSRETLLGQYF.

V usage is TRBV10-3 and J usage is TRBJ1-3; D is uncertain. There are 15 residues in the CDR3. V lost 2 bases to trimming and J lost 0 bases, with 8 bases between them. Germline V CDR1 and CDR2: ENHRY, SYGVKD. In DNA, the CDR3 is TGTGCCATCAGTGAGGGCCCGAACTCTGGAAACACCATATATTTT. Encoded protein: CAISEGPNSGNTIYF.

V usage is TRBV6-4 and J usage is TRBJ2-2; D gene ambiguous. The CDR3 totals 13 residues. Trimming cost V 4 bases and J 11 bases, with 14 bases left between them. Looked up from germline, CDR1 is MRHNA and CDR2 is SNTAGT. CDR3 sequence reads: CASSGTDNNELFF. CDR3 nucleotide sequence: TGTGCCAGCAGTGGGACGGATAACAATGAGCTGTTTTTT.

The CDR3: CASSPSTGRGQPQHF. The CDR3 coding sequence is TGTGCCAGCTCACCGTCGACAGGGAGGGGTCAGCCCCAGCATTTT. The gene calls are TRBV18 and TRBJ1-5; 7 nucleotides match TRBD1. The V gene end was trimmed by 3 bases and the J gene end by 6 bases; junction bases not matched to a gene: 8. This CDR3 is 15 amino acids long. CDR1 and CDR2 from the germline V gene are KGHSH and LQKENI.

This clonotype was observed a few times. This chain connects TRBV24-1 to TRBJ1-2; D perhaps matches TRBD1 (5 bases). The CDR3 has 16 residues. In germline, CDR1 is KGHDR, CDR2 SFDVKD. Trimming cost V 3 bases and J 7 bases, with 20 bases left between them. In DNA, the CDR3 is TGTGCCACCAGTGATCCCACCGGGGACCACACGGCTGGCTACACCTTC. Translated, it gives CATSDPTGDHTAGYTF.

This clonotype was seen repeatedly, ten times or more. J is TRBJ1-1 and V is TRBV27, with TRBD1 as a possible D gene (5 bases). Germline-derived CDR1 and CDR2 are MNHEY and SMNVEV (reference sequence). V was pared by 6 bases and J by 1 base, with 12 bases between. The CDR3 consists of 14 residues. The CDR3 DNA reads TGTGCCAGCAGGAGGGGTTATCGGAACACTGAAGCTTTCTTT. The encoded protein is CASRRGYRNTEAFF.

As concerns this clonotype: Mismatch with germline at one junction end may stem from a read error. V gene TRBV9 combines with J gene TRBJ2-5; TRBD1 matches 7 bases. In germline, CDR1 is SGDLS, CDR2 YYNGEE. The CDR3 covers 9 residues. The CDR3: CASSQGQNF. CDR3 bases: TGTGCCAGCTCCCAGGGACAGAACTTC. The entire variable domain, with the rest obtained from reference TRBV9 and TRBJ2-5, is as follows: DSGVTQTPKHLITATGQRVTLRCSPRSGDLSVYWYQQSLDQGLQFLIQYYNGEERAKGNILERFSAQQFPDLHSELNLSSLELGDSALYFCASSQGQNFGPGTRLLVL.

This clonotype was seen more than once but under ten times. This chain uses TRBV29-1 with TRBJ2-5, with D perhaps matching TRBD1 (5 bases). CDR1 SQVTM and CDR2 ANQGSEA come from the germline V gene. V was trimmed by 3 bases and J by 4 bases, leaving 15 bases between them. There are 14 residues in the CDR3. The CDR3 region is CSVESSGWAETQYF. In nucleotides, the CDR3 is TGCAGCGTTGAGAGCTCAGGGTGGGCAGAGACCCAGTACTTC.

The chain carries TRBV10-3 and TRBJ1-6, with a weak D call TRBD1 (5 bases). The germline gives CDR1 ENHRY, CDR2 SYGVKD. The CDR3 covers 12 residues. V was pared by 3 bases and J by 9 bases, with 6 bases between. The CDR3 nucleotides read TGTGCCATCAGTGACGGGGGTTCACCCCTCCACTTT. It encodes CAISDGGSPLHF.

The V call is TRBV19, the J call TRBJ2-3; 12 nucleotides line up with TRBD2. The germline V gene has CDR1 LNHDA and CDR2 SQIVND (reference sequence). With 4 bases clipped from V and 5 bases from J, the junction kept 4 bases outside the gene matches. The CDR3 has 15 amino acids. CDR3 in amino acids: CASSNMGLAGDTQYF. CDR3 DNA: TGTGCCAGTAGTAATATGGGACTAGCGGGAGATACGCAGTATTTT.

This clonotype has ten or more counts. J is TRBJ2-3 and V is TRBV5-1; D not certain. V was pared by 0 bases and J by 1 base, with 9 bases between. The CDR3 covers 15 residues. Germline lookup yields CDR1 SGHRS and CDR2 YFSETQ. CDR3 nucleotides: TGCGCCAGCAGCTTGGCCTCGGCAGGCACAGATACGCAGTATTTT. It translates to CASSLASAGTDTQYF.

This clonotype was seen once. V gene TRBV7-2 combines with J gene TRBJ1-3; D is unclear. Trimming left V 3 bases short and J 0 bases short, with 12 bases between. The CDR3 totals 16 residues. CDR1 is SGHTA, CDR2 FQGNSA, per germline. The CDR3 loop reads CASSLNGVPSGNTIYF. In DNA form, the CDR3 reads TGTGCCAGCAGCTTGAACGGCGTTCCCTCTGGAAACACCATATATTTT.

This chain connects TRBV30 to TRBJ2-7; 7 bases are a match to TRBD1. There are 15 residues in the CDR3. V lost 8 bases and J lost 5; bases outside the gene matches: 18. Germline V gives CDR1 GTSNPN, CDR2 SVGIG (reference sequence). CDR3 DNA sequence: TGTGCCAGTCACCCGGGACAGCTTACCGCGGACGAGCAGTACTTC. This translates into CASHPGQLTADEQYF.

On this clonotype: Sequence at one end of the junction differs from germline and may be a read error. The rearrangement uses TRBV9 and TRBJ2-7; D may be TRBD1 or TRBD2 (5 bases each). Germline lookup yields CDR1 SGDLS and CDR2 YYNGEE. This CDR3 region has 15 residues. Here the CDR3 reads CASSPRSGQGYEQYF. The CDR3 DNA reads as TGCGCCAGCAGCCCTCGATCGGGGCAGGGCTACGAGCAGTACTTC.

DNA for the CDR3: TGTGCCAGCAGCTTAGGGACATATTATGGCTACACCTTC. Its translation is CASSLGTYYGYTF. V usage is TRBV7-9 and J usage is TRBJ1-2, with a weak D call TRBD1 (5 bases). Trimming removed 1 base at V and 5 bases at J, with 8 bases between. This CDR3 is 13 amino acids long. Germline V lookup: CDR1 SEHNR, CDR2 FQNEAQ (reference sequence). The full variable domain, in which reference TRBV7-9 and TRBJ1-2 provide the parts outside the CDR3, is DTGVSQNPRHKITKRGQNVTFRCDPISEHNRLYWYRQTLGQGPEFLTYFQNEAQLEKSRLLSDRFSAERPKGSFSTLEIQRTEQGDSAMYLCASSLGTYYGYTFGSGTRLTVV.

This clonotype was observed a few times. The chain couples TRBV25-1 to TRBJ2-3; D is unclear. This CDR3 is 14 amino acids long. Germline CDR1 is MGHDK and CDR2 is SYGVNS. The V and J ends lost 4 bases and 0 bases respectively, with 8 bases between them. Here the CDR3 DNA reads TGTGCCAGCAGTGGTTATTCTAGCACAGATACGCAGTATTTT. It codes for CASSGYSSTDTQYF.

The table lists this clonotype with many counts. V and J are TRBV6-1 and TRBJ2-2; D is unresolved. Germline V lookup: CDR1 MNHNS, CDR2 SASEGT. The CDR3 totals 15 residues. V was cut by 6 bases and J by 0 bases, with 11 bases left in between. The CDR3: CASRVTRTNTGELFF. DNA for the CDR3: TGTGCCAGCAGGGTGACTCGTACGAACACCGGGGAGCTGTTTTTT.

The rearrangement uses TRBV3-2 and TRBJ2-5; TRBD2, the table's D call, was not compared with the DNA. TRBV3-2 is a pseudogene locus. The CDR3 contains 13 residues. The CDR3 sequence: CASRAGGGETQYF. The CDR3 DNA reads as TGTGCCAGCAGAGCGGGAGGTGGGGAGACCCAGTACTTC.

This clonotype was recorded at least ten times. The chain links TRBV9 to TRBJ2-7; 9 nucleotides align to TRBD2. The junction had 3 bases not matched to a gene; V was cut back by 2 bases and J by 3 bases. CDR3 length equals 14 residues. In germline, CDR1 is SGDLS, CDR2 YYNGEE. CDR3 protein: CASSVQTSGYEQYF. CDR3 coding DNA: TGTGCCAGCAGCGTCCAGACTAGCGGCTACGAGCAGTACTTC.

The J gene is TRBJ2-7, the V gene TRBV7-9; the match to TRBD2 covers 7 bases. The CDR3 loop spans 14 amino acids. V shed 4 bases and J 6 bases; nucleotides not matched to a gene: 9. The germline CDR1 and CDR2 sequences are SEHNR and FQNEAQ (reference sequence). The CDR3 coding sequence is TGTGCCAGCAGCTGGAAGGGCGGGAGAGGCGAGCAGTACTTC. Translation gives CASSWKGGRGEQYF.

V is TRBV20-1 and J is TRBJ1-3; unclear D gene. Germline V gives CDR1 DFQATT, CDR2 SNEGSKA (reference sequence). V was clipped by 5 bases and J by 4 bases, with 15 bases between them. This CDR3 contains 14 residues. The CDR3 DNA sequence: TGCAGTGCTCGATACACGGCAGAAGGAAACACCATATATTTT. Translated, it gives CSARYTAEGNTIYF.